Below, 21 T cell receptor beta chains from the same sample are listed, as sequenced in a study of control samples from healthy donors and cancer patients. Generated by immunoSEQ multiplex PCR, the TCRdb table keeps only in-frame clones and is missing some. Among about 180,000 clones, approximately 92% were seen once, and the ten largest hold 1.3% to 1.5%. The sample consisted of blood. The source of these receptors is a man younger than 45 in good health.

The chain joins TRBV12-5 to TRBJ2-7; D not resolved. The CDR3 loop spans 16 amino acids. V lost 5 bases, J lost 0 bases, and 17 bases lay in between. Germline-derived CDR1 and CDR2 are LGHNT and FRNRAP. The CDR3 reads CASGPPLVLGSYEQYF. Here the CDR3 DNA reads TGTGCTAGTGGTCCCCCCCTCGTCCTTGGCTCCTACGAGCAGTACTTC.

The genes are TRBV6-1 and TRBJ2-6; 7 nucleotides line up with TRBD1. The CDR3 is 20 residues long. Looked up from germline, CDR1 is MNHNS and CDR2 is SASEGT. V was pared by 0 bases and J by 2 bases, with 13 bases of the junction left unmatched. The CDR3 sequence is CASSEAFRTGLRPGANVLTF. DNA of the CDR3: TGTGCCAGCAGTGAAGCCTTTAGGACAGGTTTACGTCCTGGGGCCAACGTCCTGACTTTC.

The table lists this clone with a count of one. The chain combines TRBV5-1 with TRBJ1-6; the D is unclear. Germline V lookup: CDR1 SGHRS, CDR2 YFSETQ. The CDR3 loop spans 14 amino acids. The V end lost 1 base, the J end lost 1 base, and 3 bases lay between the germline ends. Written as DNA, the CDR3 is TGCGCCAGCAGCTTGTTGTCCTATAATTCACCCCTCCACTTT. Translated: CASSLLSYNSPLHF.

The CDR3 sequence is CGIGALGSPLHF. CDR3 bases: TGCGGAATTGGCGCCTTGGGTTCACCCCTCCACTTT. The V call is TRBV29-1, the J call TRBJ1-6; D not resolved. The germline CDR1 and CDR2 sequences are SQVTM and ANQGSEA. There are 12 residues in the CDR3.

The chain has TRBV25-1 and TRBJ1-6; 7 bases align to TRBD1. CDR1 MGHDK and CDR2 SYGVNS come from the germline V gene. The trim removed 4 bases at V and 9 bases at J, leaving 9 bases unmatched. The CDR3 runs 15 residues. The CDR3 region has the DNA TGTGCCAGCAGTGCCTTGACAGGGATCGGTTCACCCCTCCACTTT. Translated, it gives CASSALTGIGSPLHF. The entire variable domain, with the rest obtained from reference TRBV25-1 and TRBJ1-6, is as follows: EADIYQTPRYLVIGTGKKITLECSQTMGHDKMYWYQQDPGMELHLIHYSYGVNSTEKGDLSSESTVSRIRTEHFPLTLESARPSHTSQYLCASSALTGIGSPLHFGNGTRLTVT.

The CDR3 loop is CAISERDRGTDTQYF. The CDR3 DNA reads as TGTGCCATCAGTGAGCGAGACAGGGGGACAGATACGCAGTATTTT. The rearrangement links TRBV10-3 to TRBJ2-3, with 9 bases identical to TRBD1. CDR3 size: 15 residues. V shed 2 bases and J 3 bases; nucleotides not matched to a gene: 3. Germline assignment: CDR1 ENHRY and CDR2 SYGVKD.

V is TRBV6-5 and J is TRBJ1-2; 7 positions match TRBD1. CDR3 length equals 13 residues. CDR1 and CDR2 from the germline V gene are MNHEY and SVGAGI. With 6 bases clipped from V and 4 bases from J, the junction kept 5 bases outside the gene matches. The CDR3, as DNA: TGTGCCAGCAGGTACAGGGGTACCTATGGCTACACCTTC. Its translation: CASRYRGTYGYTF.

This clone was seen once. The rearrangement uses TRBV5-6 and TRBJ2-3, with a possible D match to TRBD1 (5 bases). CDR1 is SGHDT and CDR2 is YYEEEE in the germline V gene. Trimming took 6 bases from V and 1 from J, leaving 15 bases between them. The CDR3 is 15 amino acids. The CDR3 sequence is CASTWWGSRTDTQYF. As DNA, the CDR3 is TGTGCCAGCACCTGGTGGGGCTCGCGCACAGATACGCAGTATTTT. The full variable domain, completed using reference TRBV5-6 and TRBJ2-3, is DAGVTQSPTHLIKTRGQQVTLRCSPKSGHDTVSWYQQALGQGPQFIFQYYEEEERQRGNFPDRFSGHQFPNYSSELNVNALLLGDSALYLCASTWWGSRTDTQYFGPGTRLTVL.

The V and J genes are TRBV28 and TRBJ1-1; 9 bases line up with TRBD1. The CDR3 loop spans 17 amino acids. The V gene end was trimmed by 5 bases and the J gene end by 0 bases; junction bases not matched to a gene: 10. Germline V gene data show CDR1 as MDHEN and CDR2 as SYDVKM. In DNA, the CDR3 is TGTGCCAGCAGTGTCCCAAACAGGGGGCTATTGAACACTGAAGCTTTCTTT. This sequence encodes CASSVPNRGLLNTEAFF.

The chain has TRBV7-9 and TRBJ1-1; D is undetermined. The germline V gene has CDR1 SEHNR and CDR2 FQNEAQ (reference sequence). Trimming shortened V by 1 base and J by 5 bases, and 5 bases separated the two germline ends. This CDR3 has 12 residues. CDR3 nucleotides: TGTGCCAGCAGCTTAGATTTGACTGAAGCTTTCTTT. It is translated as CASSLDLTEAFF.

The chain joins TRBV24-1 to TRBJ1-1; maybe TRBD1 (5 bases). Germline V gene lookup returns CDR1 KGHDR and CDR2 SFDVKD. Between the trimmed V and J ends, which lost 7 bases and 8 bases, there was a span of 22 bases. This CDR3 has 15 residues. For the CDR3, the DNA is TGTGCCACCAGGAGTGGGACGGATGGGAACGGGGAAGCTTTCTTT. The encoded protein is CATRSGTDGNGEAFF.

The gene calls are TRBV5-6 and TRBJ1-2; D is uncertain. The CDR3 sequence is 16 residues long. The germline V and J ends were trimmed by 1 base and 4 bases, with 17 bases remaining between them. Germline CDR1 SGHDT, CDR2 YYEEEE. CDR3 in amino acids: CASSLKSIPRGYGYTF. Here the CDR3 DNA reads TGTGCCAGCAGCTTGAAAAGCATCCCGCGGGGCTATGGCTACACCTTC.

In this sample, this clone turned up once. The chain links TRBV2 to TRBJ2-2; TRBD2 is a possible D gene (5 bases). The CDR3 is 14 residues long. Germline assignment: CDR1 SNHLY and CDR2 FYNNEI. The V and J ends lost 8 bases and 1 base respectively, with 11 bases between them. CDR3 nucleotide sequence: TGTGCCAGCCTTGGGGAGATGAACACCGGGGAGCTGTTTTTT. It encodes CASLGEMNTGELFF. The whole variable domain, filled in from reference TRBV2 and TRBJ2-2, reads EPEVTQTPSHQVTQMGQEVILRCVPISNHLYFYWYRQILGQKVEFLVSFYNNEISEKSEIFDDQFSVERPDGSNFTLKIRSTKLEDSAMYFCASLGEMNTGELFFGEGSRLTVL.

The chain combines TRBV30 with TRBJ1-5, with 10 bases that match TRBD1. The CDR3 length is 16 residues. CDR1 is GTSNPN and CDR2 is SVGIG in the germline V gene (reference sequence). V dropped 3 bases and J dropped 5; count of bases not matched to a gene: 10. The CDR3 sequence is CAWSLPGTGEYQPQHF. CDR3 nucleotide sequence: TGTGCCTGGAGCCTACCCGGGACAGGGGAATATCAGCCCCAGCATTTT.

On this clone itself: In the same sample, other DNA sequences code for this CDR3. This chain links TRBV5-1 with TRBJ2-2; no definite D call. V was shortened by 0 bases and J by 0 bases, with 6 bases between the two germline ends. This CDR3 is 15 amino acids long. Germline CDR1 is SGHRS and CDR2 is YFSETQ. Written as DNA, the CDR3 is TGCGCCAGCAGCTTGGACAATCCGAACACCGGGGAGCTGTTTTTT. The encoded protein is CASSLDNPNTGELFF.

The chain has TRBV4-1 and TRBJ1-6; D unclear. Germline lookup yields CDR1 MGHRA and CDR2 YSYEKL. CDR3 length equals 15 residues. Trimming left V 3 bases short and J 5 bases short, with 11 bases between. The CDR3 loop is CASSHREKDNSPLHF. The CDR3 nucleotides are TGCGCCAGCAGCCATAGAGAAAAGGATAATTCACCCCTCCACTTT.

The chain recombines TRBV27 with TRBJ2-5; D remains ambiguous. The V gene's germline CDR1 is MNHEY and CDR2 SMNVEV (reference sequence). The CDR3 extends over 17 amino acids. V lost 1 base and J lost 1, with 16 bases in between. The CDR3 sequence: CASSLFSLDNRQETQYF. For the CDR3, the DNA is TGTGCCAGCAGTTTATTTTCCTTGGATAATCGCCAAGAGACCCAGTACTTC.

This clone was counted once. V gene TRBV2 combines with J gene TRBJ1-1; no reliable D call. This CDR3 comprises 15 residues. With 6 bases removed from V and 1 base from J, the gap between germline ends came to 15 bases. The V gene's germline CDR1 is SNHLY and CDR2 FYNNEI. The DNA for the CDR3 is TGTGCCAGCAGCTATGCCCCCTTCACGAACACTGAAGCTTTCTTT. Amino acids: CASSYAPFTNTEAFF.

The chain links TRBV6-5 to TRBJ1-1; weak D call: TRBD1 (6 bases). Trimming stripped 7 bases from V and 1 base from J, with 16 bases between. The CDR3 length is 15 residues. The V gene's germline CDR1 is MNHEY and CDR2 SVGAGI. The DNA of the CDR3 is TGTGCCAGCAACCCGGGGGGCAGGAAGAACACTGAAGCTTTCTTT. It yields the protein CASNPGGRKNTEAFF.

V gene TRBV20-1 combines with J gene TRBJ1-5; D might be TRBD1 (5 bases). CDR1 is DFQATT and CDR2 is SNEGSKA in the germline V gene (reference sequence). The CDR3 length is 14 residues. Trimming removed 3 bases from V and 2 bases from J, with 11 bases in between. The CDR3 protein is CSASSQGGNQPQHF. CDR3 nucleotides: TGCAGTGCTAGTTCACAAGGGGGCAATCAGCCCCAGCATTTT.

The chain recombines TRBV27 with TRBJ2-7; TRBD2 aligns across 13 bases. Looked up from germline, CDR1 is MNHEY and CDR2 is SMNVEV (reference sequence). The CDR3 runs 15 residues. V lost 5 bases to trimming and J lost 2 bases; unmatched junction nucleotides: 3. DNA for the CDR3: TGTGCCAGCAGTCCAGGGACTAGCGGGACCTACGAGCAGTACTTC. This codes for CASSPGTSGTYEQYF.